The entry that follows covers one TCR beta chain sequence. Its antigen is unknown. Qualities for individual bases were not recorded, and no much larger clone is one base off. The germline V gene gives CDR1 as SGHAT and CDR2 as FQNNGV. Reading from cysteine to phenylalanine, the CDR3 counts 14 amino acids. Just the 42-base CDR3 DNA is kept, in frame starting at base 1. V lost 4 bases and J lost 0 bases; the stretch between them is 9 bases long. Libraries were constructed by the immunoSEQ multiplex PCR assay. TCRdb holds this immuneACCESS table with in-frame rearrangements only. Some clones are missing; in checked studies, unresolved V genes explain under half, and the rest has no known cause. The sample records about 40,000 clones, about 91% of which are singletons. Jointly, the top ten make up 7.8% of the sample. This sample was taken from a study of T cell changes during pregnancy in multiple sclerosis (dated by TCRdb to between 2017 and 2020). For the wider study: In women with multiple sclerosis, the researchers looked at how the T cell repertoire shifted as pregnancy progressed.

This clonotype was obtained from a female donor with multiple sclerosis, enrolled in a pregnancy study. This specimen was CD8+ T cells from peripheral blood mononuclear cells, taken before pregnancy. The rearrangement joined TRBV11-2 to TRBJ1-1; TRBD1 might be the D gene, on 5 matching bases. The nucleotides are TGTGCCAGCAGCTCGGGACTTATGAACACTGAAGCTTTCTTT. It translates to CASSSGLMNTEAFF.